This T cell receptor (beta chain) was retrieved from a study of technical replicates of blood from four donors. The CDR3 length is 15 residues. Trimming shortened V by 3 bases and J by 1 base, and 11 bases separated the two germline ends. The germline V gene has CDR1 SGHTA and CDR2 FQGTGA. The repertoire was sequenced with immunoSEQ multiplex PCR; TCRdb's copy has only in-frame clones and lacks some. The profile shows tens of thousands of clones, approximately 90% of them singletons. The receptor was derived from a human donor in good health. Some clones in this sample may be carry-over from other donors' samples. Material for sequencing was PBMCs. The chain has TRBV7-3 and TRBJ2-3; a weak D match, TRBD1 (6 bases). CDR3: CASSLVGQGTDTQYF. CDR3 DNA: TGTGCCAGCAGCTTGGTGGGACAAGGCACAGATACGCAGTATTTT.